A few counts support the clone carrying this T cell receptor (beta chain). A much larger clone differs by one base, so this may be a read error. RNA transcripts were the template for amplifying TCR beta CDR3 regions. A first-round RT-PCR of the TCR CDR3 used the HTBI primer set. MiXCR, run by TCRdb on the multiplex PCR reads, gives a single entry per CDR3 protein. This sample has fewer than 250,000 distinct CDR3 sequences; roughly 15% occur once, and the top ten carry around 50%. Germline-derived CDR1 and CDR2 are SGHVS and FQNEAQ. The CDR3 extends over 13 amino acids. These data belong to a study of T cells in Graves' hyperthyroidism and ophthalmopathy.

Sequenced sample: blood. The TCR originated in a man aged 45-65 years with Graves' hyperthyroidism. The chain uses TRBV7-8 and TRBJ2-3; 8 positions match TRBD1. The DNA for the CDR3 is TGTGCCAGCAGCTTACGGGGGACAGGTACGCAGTATTTT. Its translation: CASSLRGTGTQYF.